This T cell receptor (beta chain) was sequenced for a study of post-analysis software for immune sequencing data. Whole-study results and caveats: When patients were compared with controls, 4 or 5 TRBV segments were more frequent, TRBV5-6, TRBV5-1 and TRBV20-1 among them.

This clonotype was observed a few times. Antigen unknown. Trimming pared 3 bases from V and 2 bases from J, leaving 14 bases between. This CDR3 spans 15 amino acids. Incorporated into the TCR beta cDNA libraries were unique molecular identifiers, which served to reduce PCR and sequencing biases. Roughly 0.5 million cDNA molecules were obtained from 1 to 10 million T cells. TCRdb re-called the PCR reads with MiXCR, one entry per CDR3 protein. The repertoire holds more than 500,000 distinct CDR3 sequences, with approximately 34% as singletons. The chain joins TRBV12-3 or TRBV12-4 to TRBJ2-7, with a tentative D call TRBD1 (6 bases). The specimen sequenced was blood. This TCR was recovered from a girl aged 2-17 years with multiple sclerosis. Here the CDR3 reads CASSFLTGQTYEQYF. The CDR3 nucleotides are TGTGCCAGCAGTTTTTTGACAGGTCAAACCTACGAGCAGTACTTC.